This T cell receptor beta chain stems from a study of shared clonotypes between healthy human individuals. Study-wide context: Three CD4 naive, three CD4 memory, two CD8 naive and one CD8 memory plate were used per donor. Findings of the study overall: In contrast to clonotypes shared by all four donors, non-shared clonotypes had lower generation probabilities. Approximately 4.5% was the fraction of naive CD4 clonotypes found shared across several donors.

For sorted subsets, about 0.2 ug DNA per replicate equaled around 30,000 T cell genomes. Produced via immunoSEQ multiplex PCR; TCRdb's table is partial and in-frame only. The sample contains roughly 2.1 million clones, about 92% of which appear only once. This clone was detected once. Its antigen is not identified. Germline CDR1 and CDR2: SEHNR and FQNEAQ (reference sequence). CDR3 size: 14 residues. Trimming cost V 5 bases and J 8 bases; bases outside gene matches: 7. Only CD45RO-negative cells positively selected for CCR7 counted as naive CD8 cells, so terminally differentiated effector memory CD45RA+ cells were excluded.

The chain has TRBV7-9 and TRBJ2-1; 9 positions match TRBD2. The clonotype was recovered from a man aged 18 to 30 in good health. Some clones in this sample may be carry-over from other donors' samples. Sequenced sample: naive CD8+ T cells from PBMCs. CDR3 sequence: CASSQATSGDEQFF. CDR3 bases: TGTGCCAGCAGCCAGGCGACTAGCGGCGATGAGCAGTTCTTC. Variable domain in full (rest from reference TRBV7-9 and TRBJ2-1): DTGVSQNPRHKITKRGQNVTFRCDPISEHNRLYWYRQTLGQGPEFLTYFQNEAQLEKSRLLSDRFSAERPKGSFSTLEIQRTEQGDSAMYLCASSQATSGDEQFFGPGTRLTVL.